This TCR beta chain was profiled in a study of OX40 agonist ivuxolimab in advanced cancers. Study-level information: Participants averaged about 66 years of age (range about 23 to 90) and were roughly 83% male.

TCRdb's copy holds only in-frame clones and misses some; the assay was immunoSEQ multiplex PCR. The table lists 65,000 to 95,000 clones, roughly 84% of them singletons, with less than 8% in the top ten. Between the trimmed V and J ends, which lost 3 bases and 0 bases, there was a span of 12 bases. The CDR3 is made up of 16 amino acids. Germline CDR1 is SGHRS and CDR2 is YFSETQ. This specimen was CD4+ or CD8+ T cells sorted from blood, taken in a trial of the OX40 agonist ivuxolimab. The genes are TRBV5-1 and TRBJ1-4; D remains unclear. This clonotype was sampled from an adult with an advanced solid tumor such as melanoma, head and neck, liver or kidney cancer. CDR3 nucleotide sequence: TGCGCCAGCAGCTCGACGGGAGATGCAACTAATGAAAAACTGTTTTTT. As protein: CASSSTGDATNEKLFF.